What follows describes a single T cell receptor (beta chain). Its matching antigen is unknown. Healthy donors of bone marrow made up the group. The PCR was carried out with 60 Vbeta primers and 13 Jbeta primers. Authors' methods: A follow-up analysis tallied around 80 million unique TCR beta chains, roughly 11 million shared. Assay: immunoSEQ multiplex PCR; the TCRdb copy retains only in-frame clones and omits some. V and J calls and clone size come straight from that table; D and trimming were deduced from the DNA. Of around 88,000 clones in the sample, 74% were seen once. The sample originates from a study of cytomegalovirus exposure and HLA in healthy donors. Broader study findings: TCR sequences were mostly rare, though some public TCRs occurred in many donors. TRBV6-2, TRBV6-3 and some other V segments were excluded as indistinguishable.

The CDR3 runs to 15 residues. Germline CDR1 and CDR2: SGDLS and YYNGEE. Trimming stripped 5 bases from V and 4 bases from J, with 15 bases between. Sequencing used PBMCs. This clonotype originated in a male donor in good health and CMV-seronegative. The chain recombines TRBV9 with TRBJ1-4; perhaps TRBD1 as D (6 bases). The DNA of the CDR3 is TGTGCCAGCAGTTTCTTACAGGGAGTTAATGAAAAACTGTTTTTT. Protein product: CASSFLQGVNEKLFF.